These T cell receptor beta chains were read from a single sample in a study of blood T cell repertoires in COVID-19. The table came from immunoSEQ multiplex PCR; TCRdb's copy has only in-frame clones and leaves some out. The sample holds roughly 75,000 clones, more than 65% seen once. Specimen: peripheral blood. The receptors shown here come from a woman in her 70s with acute or convalescent COVID-19. CDR3s include the opening cysteine and the closing phenylalanine or tryptophan. D genes are given only for firm matches. Some rows have no size entry. The others give once, few or many, or a class for an expanded clone.

v_call	d_call	j_call	clone_size	cdr3_aa	cdr3_nt
TRBV5-1	TRBD2	TRBJ2-1	-	CASSLGLAGGLSSYNEQFF	TGCGCCAGCAGCTTGGGACTAGCGGGAGGACTCTCAAGCTACAATGAGCAGTTCTTC
TRBV30	TRBD1	TRBJ1-2	few	CAWQGQASYGYTF	TGTGCCTGGCAGGGACAGGCGAGTTATGGCTACACCTTC
TRBV2	-	TRBJ2-5	-	CASDTGLQETQYF	TGTGCCAGCGACACAGGGCTTCAAGAGACCCAGTACTTC
TRBV9	TRBD2	TRBJ2-5	-	CASSVTSGLETQYF	TGTGCCAGCAGCGTTACTAGCGGGTTGGAGACCCAGTACTTC
TRBV6-6	-	TRBJ2-1	-	CASSYSKNYGGNEQFF	TGTGCCAGCAGTTACTCGAAGAATTACGGGGGCAATGAGCAGTTCTTC
TRBV7-8	TRBD1	TRBJ2-7	-	CASSLVGAGQGAYEQYF	TGTGCCAGCAGCTTAGTCGGAGCAGGACAGGGGGCCTACGAGCAGTACTTC
TRBV19	-	TRBJ2-2	-	CASSPNNRGTGELFF	TGTGCCAGTAGTCCCAATAACCGGGGCACCGGGGAGCTGTTTTTT
TRBV6-4	-	TRBJ2-7	-	CASSAEVDSDEQYF	TGTGCCAGCAGTGCAGAGGTTGATTCTGACGAGCAGTACTTC
TRBV6-2/TRBV6-3	TRBD2	TRBJ2-7	-	CASSSGGGPLEQYF	TGTGCCAGCAGTTCTGGCGGGGGGCCCCTCGAGCAGTACTTC
TRBV5-6	TRBD2	TRBJ2-1	-	CASSSNLAGSYNEQFF	TGTGCCAGCAGCTCCAATCTAGCGGGGTCCTACAATGAGCAGTTCTTC
TRBV19	TRBD2	TRBJ2-5	few	CASSTRTSGSGETQYF	TGTGCCAGTAGTACCCGGACTAGCGGGAGCGGAGAGACCCAGTACTTC
TRBV4-3	-	TRBJ2-2	-	CASSQMIDSNTGELFF	TGCGCCAGCAGCCAGATGATAGACAGTAACACCGGGGAGCTGTTTTTT
TRBV5-1	-	TRBJ1-2	-	CASSLGEVGRYTF	TGCGCCAGCAGCTTGGGAGAAGTTGGGAGGTACACCTTC
TRBV10-1	TRBD2	TRBJ2-3	-	CASSESGAGGANTQYF	TGCGCCAGCAGTGAGTCAGGGGCCGGGGGGGCAAATACGCAGTATTTT
TRBV6-5	-	TRBJ1-3	-	CATRGGGSGNTIYF	TGTGCCACACGTGGGGGGGGCTCTGGAAACACCATATATTTT
TRBV6-5	TRBD2	TRBJ2-3	-	CAISAGGRRDTQYF	TGTGCCATCTCAGCGGGGGGGCGTAGAGATACGCAGTATTTT
TRBV12-3/TRBV12-4	-	TRBJ1-5	few	CASSLPYQPQHF	TGTGCCAGCAGTTTACCGTATCAGCCCCAGCATTTT
TRBV19	TRBD1	TRBJ2-7	-	CASSRDRAYEQYF	TGTGCCAGCTCCCGGGACAGAGCCTACGAGCAGTACTTC
TRBV10-3	TRBD1	TRBJ2-2	once	CAISVGTGGDTGELFF	TGTGCCATCAGTGTCGGGACAGGGGGCGACACCGGGGAGCTGTTTTTT
TRBV19	-	TRBJ1-1	-	CASLPQGALMNTEAFF	TGTGCCAGTCTCCCTCAGGGCGCCCTCATGAACACTGAAGCTTTCTTT
TRBV18	-	TRBJ2-1	-	CASSPGAPFPEQFF	TGTGCCAGCTCACCGGGGGCCCCTTTTCCTGAGCAGTTCTTC
TRBV5-1	-	TRBJ2-7	once	CASSREGTDFYEQYF	TGCGCCAGCAGCCGAGAGGGGACTGACTTCTACGAGCAGTACTTC
TRBV30	-	TRBJ2-1	-	CAWSVQNYNEQFF	TGTGCCTGGAGTGTCCAGAACTACAATGAGCAGTTCTTC
TRBV18	-	TRBJ1-1	few	CASSPGLNGNTEAFF	TGTGCCAGCTCCCCGGGACTGAATGGGAACACTGAAGCTTTCTTT
TRBV15	TRBD2	TRBJ2-3	-	CATSLTSGITDTQYF	TGTGCCACCAGTTTGACTAGCGGGATCACAGATACGCAGTATTTT
TRBV13	TRBD2	TRBJ2-5	-	CASSPLGVAGGLPQETQYF	TGTGCCAGCAGCCCCCTCGGGGTAGCGGGAGGGTTGCCCCAAGAGACCCAGTACTTC
TRBV7-6	TRBD2	TRBJ2-5	-	CASSGRLAGGSETQYF	TGTGCCAGCAGCGGACGACTAGCGGGGGGATCGGAGACCCAGTACTTC
TRBV2	-	TRBJ1-4	-	CASTPQTGPDEKLFF	TGTGCCAGCACTCCCCAAACAGGGCCGGATGAAAAACTGTTTTTT
TRBV21-1	-	TRBJ2-5	-	CASNYKTPLETQYF	TGTGCCAGCAATTATAAGACACCTCTAGAGACCCAGTACTTC
TRBV10-2	TRBD1	TRBJ1-4	once	CASSGRGDEKLFF	TGCGCCAGCAGTGGCAGGGGGGATGAAAAACTGTTTTTT
TRBV7-3	-	TRBJ2-7	-	CASSTQGGYEQYF	TGTGCCAGCAGCACCCAGGGGGGCTACGAGCAGTACTTC
TRBV15	-	TRBJ1-4	once	CATSRQGIKEKLFF	TGTGCCACCAGCAGACAGGGGATTAAGGAAAAACTGTTTTTT
TRBV5-1	-	TRBJ2-2	-	CASDPSPGTGELFF	TGCGCCAGCGATCCGTCCCCGGGCACCGGGGAGCTGTTTTTT
TRBV7-6	-	TRBJ2-5	-	CAIGGKETQYF	TGTGCCATCGGAGGGAAAGAGACCCAGTACTTC
TRBV28	TRBD2	TRBJ2-7	-	CASSFSSGAYEQYF	TGTGCCAGCAGTTTTTCTAGCGGAGCCTACGAGCAGTACTTC
TRBV11-3	-	TRBJ1-3	-	CASSLSSGAGNTIYF	TGTGCCAGCAGCCTCAGCTCAGGGGCTGGAAACACCATATATTTT
TRBV10-3	TRBD2	TRBJ2-2	-	CAIRGEVAGSTGELFF	TGTGCCATCAGAGGGGAAGTAGCGGGGTCCACCGGGGAGCTGTTTTTT
TRBV4-3	-	TRBJ1-4	once	CASSQSGQTNEKLFF	TGCGCCAGCAGCCAATCGGGACAAACTAATGAAAAACTGTTTTTT
TRBV6-1	TRBD1	TRBJ1-3	-	CASSETGGSGNTIYF	TGTGCCAGCAGTGAAACAGGGGGCTCTGGAAACACCATATATTTT
TRBV4-3	-	TRBJ2-2	-	CASSQDRGFLTGELFF	TGCGCCAGCAGCCAAGACAGGGGTTTCCTGACCGGGGAGCTGTTTTTT
TRBV19	-	TRBJ1-2	once	CASRNTWEEGGYTF	TGTGCCAGCCGCAATACGTGGGAGGAGGGAGGCTACACCTTC
TRBV6-2/TRBV6-3	-	TRBJ2-3	-	CASSPGLSTDTQYF	TGTGCCAGCAGTCCGGGACTTAGCACAGATACGCAGTATTTT
TRBV4-3	-	TRBJ2-3	-	CASSRFSGSTDTQYF	TGCGCCAGCAGCCGATTTAGCGGTAGCACAGATACGCAGTATTTT
TRBV6-1	-	TRBJ1-5	-	CASSESGSNQPQHF	TGTGCCAGCAGTGAATCCGGTAGCAATCAGCCCCAGCATTTT
TRBV6-5	-	TRBJ2-4	-	CASSLGTFGENIQYF	TGTGCCAGCTCCCTCGGGACATTCGGAGAAAACATTCAGTACTTC
TRBV20-1	TRBD1	TRBJ1-1	-	CSASDTGQGAVGAFF	TGCAGTGCTAGTGATACGGGACAGGGGGCGGTCGGGGCTTTCTTT